One sample yielded the 8 T cell receptor beta chains listed below, sequenced in a study of blood T cell repertoires in COVID-19. Clones were sequenced by immunoSEQ multiplex PCR, and TCRdb holds only the in-frame ones, with some missing. The repertoire consists of fewer than 150,000 clones, with 60% to 85% occurring once and the leading ten covering 20% to 25%. Sequencing used peripheral blood. The receptors here all came from a man at least 80 years old with acute or convalescent COVID-19.

This clone was seen a single time. The V and J genes are TRBV5-1 and TRBJ2-1; 8 bases line up with TRBD1. The germline gives CDR1 SGHRS, CDR2 YFSETQ. This CDR3 is built from 15 residues. With V trimmed by 5 bases and J by 5 bases, 9 bases remained unmatched. The CDR3 sequence: CASRTTGTGNNEQFF. The CDR3 DNA sequence: TGCGCCAGCAGGACGACCGGGACAGGTAACAATGAGCAGTTCTTC.

The chain uses TRBV6-5 and TRBJ1-5; 8 positions agree with TRBD1. CDR1 and CDR2 (germline): MNHEY, SVGAGI. The CDR3 totals 15 residues. Germline trimming cut 5 bases from V and 1 base from J; bases unmatched to any gene: 4. The CDR3 loop reads CASSSGQGSNQPQHF. The CDR3 nucleotides are TGTGCCAGCAGTAGTGGACAGGGAAGCAATCAGCCCCAGCATTTT.

A few counts support this clone. This sequence joins TRBV10-3 and TRBJ1-1; a weak D match, TRBD1 (5 bases). Per the germline V gene, CDR1 is ENHRY and CDR2 is SYGVKD. The CDR3 sequence is 14 residues long. Trimming stripped 3 bases from V and 4 bases from J, with 12 bases between. The CDR3 nucleotides are TGTGCCATCAGTGACGGGGCCGGGGGCACTGAAGCTTTCTTT. Translation: CAISDGAGGTEAFF.

This rearrangement joins TRBV19 to TRBJ2-5, with 7 bases identical to TRBD1. The CDR3 has 15 residues. With 3 bases clipped from V and 5 bases from J, the junction kept 9 bases outside the gene matches. Per the germline V gene, CDR1 is LNHDA and CDR2 is SQIVND (reference sequence). The CDR3 DNA sequence: TGTGCCAGTAGTATTAGACAGGGAACTGGGGAGACCCAGTACTTC. Protein: CASSIRQGTGETQYF.

This chain uses TRBV24-1 with TRBJ2-3, with D unclear. The CDR3 is 14 amino acids. The germline V and J ends were trimmed by 2 bases and 4 bases, with 9 bases remaining between them. Germline CDR1 is KGHDR and CDR2 is SFDVKD. The chain's CDR3 is CATSDSRVPDTQYF. DNA for the CDR3: TGTGCCACCAGTGATTCCCGGGTCCCAGATACGCAGTATTTT.

The genes are TRBV29-1 and TRBJ2-2, with 7 bases lining up with TRBD2. Germline CDR1 reads SQVTM; CDR2 reads ANQGSEA. J lost 4 bases, V lost 2 bases, and 7 bases had no gene match. The CDR3 runs 15 residues. CDR3 protein: CSVEYLGEGTGELFF. In nucleotides, the CDR3 is TGCAGCGTTGAATACTTGGGGGAGGGCACCGGGGAGCTGTTTTTT.

The chain is built from TRBV11-3 and TRBJ1-6; TRBD1 matches 8 bases. Germline V gene data show CDR1 as SGHNT and CDR2 as YENEEA. The V segment lost 4 bases and the J segment 7 bases; nucleotides outside the gene matches: 0. CDR3 length: 13 amino acids. This chain's CDR3 is CASSWDRNSPLHF. The CDR3, as DNA: TGTGCCAGCAGCTGGGACAGGAATTCACCCCTCCACTTT.

CDR3 sequence: CAISGQATGGSSYEQYF. In nucleotides, the CDR3 is TGTGCCATCAGTGGCCAGGCGACAGGCGGAAGCTCCTACGAGCAGTACTTC. The J gene is TRBJ2-7, the V gene TRBV10-3; D might be TRBD1 (6 bases). Trimming cost V 4 bases and J 0 bases, with 19 bases left between them. The length of the CDR3 is 17 residues. CDR1 and CDR2 from the germline V gene are ENHRY and SYGVKD.